The T cell receptor beta chain described here comes from a study of early T cells in non-severe SARS-CoV-2 infection. There are 13 residues in the CDR3. Per the germline V gene, CDR1 is SQVTM and CDR2 is ANQGSEA. V lost 4 bases and J lost 5; bases outside the gene matches: 5. This clonotype was seen repeatedly, ten times or more. TCRdb used MiXCR to reprocess the 5' RACE reads, holding one entry per CDR3 protein. The sample lists about 25,000 distinct CDR3 sequences, more than 4.5% seen once, with approximately 6.6% in the top ten. This TCR derives from an adult who was a healthcare worker with PCR-confirmed SARS-CoV-2 infection or an uninfected control (not recorded which). Material for sequencing was whole blood. V and J are TRBV29-1 and TRBJ2-1, with TRBD2 matching 7 bases. The CDR3 region is CSVAGRANNEQFF. CDR3 nucleotide sequence: TGCAGCGTTGCGGGGAGGGCTAACAATGAGCAGTTCTTC.